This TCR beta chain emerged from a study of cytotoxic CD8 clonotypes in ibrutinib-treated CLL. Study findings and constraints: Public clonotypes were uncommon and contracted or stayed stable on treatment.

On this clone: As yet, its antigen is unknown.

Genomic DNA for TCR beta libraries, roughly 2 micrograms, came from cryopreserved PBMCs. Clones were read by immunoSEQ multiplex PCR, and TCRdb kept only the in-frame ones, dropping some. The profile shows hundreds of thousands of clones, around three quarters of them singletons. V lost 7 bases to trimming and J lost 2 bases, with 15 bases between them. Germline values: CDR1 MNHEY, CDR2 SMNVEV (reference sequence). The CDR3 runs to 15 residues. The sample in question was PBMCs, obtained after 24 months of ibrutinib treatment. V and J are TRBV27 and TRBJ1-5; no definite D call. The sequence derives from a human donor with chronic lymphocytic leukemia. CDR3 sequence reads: CASMSVGSRNQPQHF. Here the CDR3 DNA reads TGTGCCAGCATGTCGGTCGGAAGTCGCAATCAGCCCCAGCATTTT.